The TCR beta chain described here comes from a study of technical replicates of blood from a few donors (dated by TCRdb to about 2017). Details on this clone: It lacks a known antigen. No much larger clone is present one base from it, and per-base qualities are unavailable.

V is pared back by 5 bases and J by 2 bases, with 13 bases lying between the germline termini. The CDR3 has 15 amino acids, counting the end cysteine and phenylalanine. Just the 45-base CDR3 DNA is kept, in frame starting at base 1. As encoded in the germline V gene, CDR1 is MDHEN while CDR2 is SYDVKM. Receptor amplification or capture employed the immunoSEQ multiplex PCR assay. Here the immuneACCESS table is served through TCRdb, limited to in-frame sequences with V and J called. Missing clones are a known gap in these copies; in checked studies unresolved V genes cover under half, and the rest lacks a known reason. In all, the sample holds just over 80,000 clones, and approximately 94% of those were seen once. The ten largest clones capture 0.38% of the sample.

Sequences were obtained from T cells isolated from PBMCs. The sequence is built from TRBV28 and TRBJ2-1; matching of 6 bases hints at TRBD2 as the D gene. The TCR originated in a human donor in good health. The CDR3 protein sequence reads: CASSPTLAAYNEQFF. The DNA sequence is as follows: TGTGCCAGCAGTCCCACGTTAGCGGCCTACAATGAGCAGTTCTTC.